One sample yielded the 23 T cell receptor beta chains listed below, sequenced in a study of cytomegalovirus exposure and HLA in healthy donors. Some clones are missing from TCRdb's copy, which holds only in-frame ones; the method was immunoSEQ multiplex PCR. The sample gives 150,000 to 200,000 clones, around 92% of which show up once; 10% is in the top ten. Sequenced: PBMCs. The receptor source for this set is a woman aged 18-30 years in good health and CMV-seropositive.

This clone has a single count. The rearrangement joins TRBV11-2 to TRBJ2-5, with TRBD2 matching over 13 bases. Germline-derived CDR1 and CDR2 are SGHAT and FQNNGV. The trim removed 4 bases at V and 3 bases at J, leaving 2 bases unmatched. The CDR3 consists of 15 residues. The CDR3 protein is CASSSGLAGKETQYF. The CDR3 DNA follows: TGTGCCAGCAGCTCGGGACTAGCGGGGAAAGAGACCCAGTACTTC.

The chain links TRBV29-1 to TRBJ2-7, with 10 bases aligning to TRBD2. This CDR3 spans 16 amino acids. The trim removed 0 bases at V and 6 bases at J, leaving 11 bases unmatched. Germline CDR1 is SQVTM and CDR2 is ANQGSEA. The CDR3 protein is CSVEDPRGRLAGEQYF. CDR3 sequence (DNA): TGCAGCGTTGAAGATCCGCGGGGGAGACTAGCGGGCGAGCAGTACTTC.

The rearrangement joins TRBV27 to TRBJ1-3; TRBD1 is a possible D gene (6 bases). CDR3 size: 14 residues. The V end lost 3 bases, the J end lost 2 bases, and 8 bases lay between the germline ends. The germline CDR1 and CDR2 sequences are MNHEY and SMNVEV (reference sequence). The CDR3 protein is CASSLGAAGNTIYF. DNA of the CDR3: TGTGCCAGCAGTTTGGGGGCGGCTGGAAACACCATATATTTT.

This clone was recorded only once. V gene TRBV11-3 combines with J gene TRBJ1-4; a weak D match, TRBD1 (5 bases). Trimming cost V 7 bases and J 5 bases, with 11 bases left between them. Germline CDR1 is SGHNT and CDR2 is YENEEA. The CDR3 contains 13 residues. Here the CDR3 reads CASTGAFNEKLFF. The DNA for the CDR3 is TGTGCCAGCACTGGGGCCTTCAATGAAAAACTGTTTTTT.

The CDR3 DNA follows: TGTGCCACCAGAAAGCGGAGGATGAACACTGAAGCTTTCTTT. Residues: CATRKRRMNTEAFF. The chain recombines TRBV28 with TRBJ1-1, with D hard to call. The V end lost 10 bases, the J end lost 0 bases, and 15 bases lay between the germline ends. The CDR3 spans 14 residues. The germline CDR1 and CDR2 sequences are MDHEN and SYDVKM.

The V call is TRBV6-4, the J call TRBJ2-2; D is possibly TRBD1 (5 bases). The V end lost 0 bases, the J end lost 4 bases, and 9 bases lay between the germline ends. CDR1 and CDR2 (germline): MRHNA, SNTAGT. The CDR3 runs to 15 residues. This chain's CDR3 is CASSDSADSTGELFF. The CDR3 DNA sequence: TGTGCCAGCAGTGACTCGGCCGACAGCACCGGGGAGCTGTTTTTT.

The chain recombines TRBV25-1 with TRBJ2-2, with D possibly matching TRBD2 (5 bases). The CDR3 has 15 amino acids. Germline V gene data show CDR1 as MGHDK and CDR2 as SYGVNS. The V end was cut by 4 bases, the J end by 5 bases, with 14 bases between. The CDR3 sequence: CASSVNKGATGELFF. CDR3 DNA sequence: TGTGCCAGCAGTGTAAACAAGGGAGCGACCGGGGAGCTGTTTTTT. Using reference TRBV25-1 and TRBJ2-2 for the parts outside the CDR3, the full variable domain is EADIYQTPRYLVIGTGKKITLECSQTMGHDKMYWYQQDPGMELHLIHYSYGVNSTEKGDLSSESTVSRIRTEHFPLTLESARPSHTSQYLCASSVNKGATGELFFGEGSRLTVL.

The rearrangement uses TRBV5-3 and TRBJ2-1; unclear D gene. TRBV5-3 is reported as an ORF; its role is uncertain. This CDR3 is built from 15 residues. The V end was cut by 0 bases, the J end by 8 bases, with 15 bases between. CDR3 DNA sequence: TGTGCCAGAAGCTTGGGCCCCCCTAGGTACCATGAGCAGTTCTTC. Protein sequence: CARSLGPPRYHEQFF.

This sequence joins TRBV7-2 and TRBJ2-1; D is possibly TRBD1 (6 bases). CDR3 size: 15 residues. Germline V gene data show CDR1 as SGHTA and CDR2 as FQGNSA. The germline V and J ends were trimmed by 1 base and 6 bases, with 13 bases remaining between them. CDR3 region: CASSLEGTRVNEQFF. CDR3 coding DNA: TGTGCCAGCAGCTTAGAAGGGACAAGAGTCAATGAGCAGTTCTTC.

The chain joins TRBV5-6 to TRBJ2-1; perhaps TRBD2 as D (8 bases). Germline loops: CDR1 SGHDT, CDR2 YYEEEE. CDR3 length equals 17 residues. The V and J ends lost 3 bases and 0 bases respectively, with 16 bases between them. This chain's CDR3 is CASSSRGGTASYNEQFF. The CDR3 DNA reads as TGTGCCAGCAGCTCCCGGGGGGGGACAGCCTCCTACAATGAGCAGTTCTTC.

V gene TRBV5-8 combines with J gene TRBJ2-7, with D tentatively TRBD2 (5 bases). From germline, CDR1 is SGHTS and CDR2 YDEGEE. Trimming pared 4 bases from V and 2 bases from J, leaving 10 bases between. There are 13 residues in the CDR3. CDR3 in DNA: TGTGCCAGCAGCAAGGACGGGACCTACGAGCAGTACTTC. Translating it yields CASSKDGTYEQYF.

The chain employs TRBV25-1 and TRBJ2-3, with D tentatively TRBD2 (5 bases). The V end was cut by 4 bases, the J end by 6 bases, with 8 bases between. Germline V gene lookup returns CDR1 MGHDK and CDR2 SYGVNS. This CDR3 is built from 12 residues. CDR3 bases: TGTGCCAGCAGTGGTATAGCGGATACGCAGTATTTT. Translating gives CASSGIADTQYF.

The rearrangement links TRBV6-6 to TRBJ2-7; perhaps TRBD1 as D (5 bases). Germline V gene lookup returns CDR1 MNHNY and CDR2 SVGAGI (reference sequence). The CDR3 is made up of 14 amino acids. V was shortened by 0 bases and J by 3 bases, with 9 bases between the two germline ends. CDR3 DNA sequence: TGTGCCAGCAGTTACTCTACAGGAGACTACGAGCAGTACTTC. Translating it yields CASSYSTGDYEQYF.

The chain combines TRBV2 with TRBJ2-3; tentative D call: TRBD2 (6 bases). Trimming stripped 6 bases from V and 1 base from J, with 11 bases between. CDR1 SNHLY and CDR2 FYNNEI come from the germline V gene. This CDR3 is built from 14 residues. The CDR3 bases are TGTGCCAGCAGGGAGGGAGAAGGCACAGATACGCAGTATTTT. Its translation: CASREGEGTDTQYF.

This sequence joins TRBV27 and TRBJ2-5, with 7 bases matching TRBD2. The CDR3 has 14 residues. Trimming cost V 3 bases and J 5 bases; bases outside gene matches: 6. Germline loops: CDR1 MNHEY, CDR2 SMNVEV (reference sequence). The CDR3 DNA reads TGTGCCAGCAGTTTGGGGACTATCGGGGAGACCCAGTACTTC. The encoded protein is CASSLGTIGETQYF.

CDR3: CASSQSLAGTSYEQYF. In DNA, the CDR3 is TGCGCCAGCAGCCAATCACTAGCGGGCACATCCTACGAGCAGTACTTC. The rearrangement joins TRBV4-1 to TRBJ2-7; 9 bases agree with TRBD2. The CDR3 totals 16 residues. V gave up 2 bases and J gave up 1 base; unmatched junction bases: 6. Germline values: CDR1 MGHRA, CDR2 YSYEKL.

The chain is built from TRBV27 and TRBJ2-2; D is perhaps TRBD1 (6 bases). Trimming took 3 bases from V and 5 from J, leaving 22 bases between them. Germline CDR1 MNHEY, CDR2 SMNVEV (reference sequence). The CDR3 covers 18 residues. CDR3 loop: CASSLMLRDTISTGELFF. The CDR3, as DNA: TGTGCCAGCAGTTTGATGCTCCGGGACACTATCTCAACCGGGGAGCTGTTTTTT.

This chain links TRBV6-6 with TRBJ2-2, with 9 bases aligning to TRBD1. This CDR3 region has 14 residues. CDR1 and CDR2 (germline): MNHNY, SVGAGI (reference sequence). V was pared by 8 bases and J by 4 bases, with 5 bases of the junction left unmatched. The CDR3 bases are TGTGCCAGCTGGGACAGGGAGATCACCGGGGAGCTGTTTTTT. Translating it yields CASWDREITGELFF.

CDR3 sequence: CASSTQGDETQYF. CDR3 DNA sequence: TGTGCCAGCAGTACCCAGGGGGACGAGACCCAGTACTTC. The rearrangement links TRBV27 to TRBJ2-5, with 7 bases that match TRBD1. The V gene end was trimmed by 5 bases and the J gene end by 5 bases; junction bases not matched to a gene: 5. The germline gives CDR1 MNHEY, CDR2 SMNVEV (reference sequence). This CDR3 is 13 amino acids long.

This rearrangement joins TRBV27 to TRBJ2-1; 7 bases fit TRBD1. The CDR3 consists of 14 residues. V lost 6 bases and J lost 4; bases outside the gene matches: 6. Germline CDR1 and CDR2: MNHEY and SMNVEV (reference sequence). In DNA, the CDR3 is TGTGCCAGCAGATCGGACAGGTGGTACAATGAGCAGTTCTTC. Translation gives CASRSDRWYNEQFF.

The chain has TRBV6-5 and TRBJ2-7; weak D call: TRBD1 (5 bases). The germline V gene has CDR1 MNHEY and CDR2 SVGAGI. This CDR3 region has 12 residues. Trimming shortened V by 11 bases and J by 2 bases, and 13 bases separated the two germline ends. The CDR3 sequence: CAGGHSPYEQYF. For the CDR3, the DNA is TGTGCCGGCGGACATTCACCCTACGAGCAGTACTTC.

The chain couples TRBV6-4 to TRBJ2-1; 11 positions match TRBD2. After removal of 6 bases from V and 5 bases from J, the junction contained 6 bases not matched to a gene. This CDR3 contains 15 residues. CDR1 is MRHNA and CDR2 is SNTAGT in the germline V gene. The CDR3 nucleotides are TGTGCCAGCAGCTTGACTAGCGGGGAGAACAATGAGCAGTTCTTC. Protein sequence: CASSLTSGENNEQFF.

The gene calls are TRBV9 and TRBJ2-2, with D possibly matching TRBD2 (6 bases). There are 13 residues in the CDR3. Trimming stripped 2 bases from V and 8 bases from J, with 10 bases between. Germline CDR1 reads SGDLS; CDR2 reads YYNGEE. CDR3 amino acids: CASSVAGIGELFF. The CDR3, as DNA: TGTGCCAGCAGCGTCGCGGGGATAGGGGAGCTGTTTTTT.